A single T cell receptor (beta chain) is shown here with its context. Antigen unknown. Genomic DNA of every subset was divided equally among multiple immunoSEQ plates. Produced via immunoSEQ multiplex PCR; TCRdb's table is partial and in-frame only. The sample yields over 700,000 clones, 72% seen once. The data were taken from a study of shared clonotypes between healthy human individuals. Study-level background: Each donor had three CD4 naive, three CD4 memory, two CD8 naive and one CD8 memory plate.

The V gene end was trimmed by 5 bases and the J gene end by 4 bases; junction bases not matched to a gene: 5. CDR3 length equals 14 residues. From germline, CDR1 is SEHNR and CDR2 FQNEAQ (reference sequence). General study results and limits: The study found 4.5% to 5% of naive CD4 clonotypes shared across a few donors. Despite large depth, sorted-subset datasets appeared incompletely sequenced.

The chain combines TRBV7-9 with TRBJ2-3; 8 bases line up with TRBD2. Material: memory CD4+ T cells sorted from blood. Subset: CD45RA-negative fraction. This TCR was recovered from a woman aged 25 to 39 in good health. The CDR3 DNA follows: TGTGCCAGCAGCCGAGCGGGAGATGCAGATACGCAGTATTTT. This sequence encodes CASSRAGDADTQYF.